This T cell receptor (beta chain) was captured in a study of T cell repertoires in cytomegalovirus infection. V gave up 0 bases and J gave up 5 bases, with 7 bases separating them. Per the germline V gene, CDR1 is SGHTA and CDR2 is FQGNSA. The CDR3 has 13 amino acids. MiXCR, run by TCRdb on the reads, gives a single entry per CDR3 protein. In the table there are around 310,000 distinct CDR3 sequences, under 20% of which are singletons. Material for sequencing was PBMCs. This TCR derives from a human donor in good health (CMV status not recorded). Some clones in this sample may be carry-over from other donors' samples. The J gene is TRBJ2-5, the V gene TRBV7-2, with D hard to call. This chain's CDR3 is CASSLARYETQYF. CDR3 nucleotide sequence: TGTGCCAGCAGCTTAGCGCGTTACGAGACCCAGTACTTC.